Listed below are T cell receptor beta chains from one sample, sequenced in a study of metastatic and nonmetastatic thyroid tumors. Using MiXCR, TCRdb re-called clones from the PCR reads. The sample lists approximately 86,000 clones; around 13% were seen once. The sequenced sample consisted of tumor tissue. These receptors all come from a female donor with papillary thyroid cancer or a benign thyroid nodule (not recorded which). Some clones in this sample may be carry-over from other donors' samples. Both conserved end residues are part of each CDR3. The order of the fields is V gene, clone size, CDR3 length, D gene, J gene, CDR3 DNA, CDR3 protein. A D gene is named only where the DNA matches it firmly. Clone size, where shown, is once, few, many, or a class for clones that have expanded.

>TRBV20-1|many|13|.|TRBJ1-4
TGCAGTGCAAGGCAGATAACTAATGAAAAACTGTTTTTT
CSARQITNEKLFF
>TRBV20-1|many|14|.|TRBJ2-7
TGCAGTGCTAGAGAGCAGAATGCGGCCTACGAGCAGTACTTC
CSAREQNAAYEQYF
>TRBV3-1|many|14|.|TRBJ1-2
TGTGCCAGCAGCCAAGATGAGACCAACTATGGCTACACCTTC
CASSQDETNYGYTF
>TRBV20-1|many|14|TRBD1|TRBJ1-4
TGCAGTGCTCGCGGACAGGGAGGTAATGAAAAACTGTTTTTT
CSARGQGGNEKLFF
>TRBV20-1|.|17|TRBD2|TRBJ2-2
TGCAGTGCTAGAGATATACTAGCGGTAGGGTACACCGGGGAGCTGCTTTTT
CSARDILAVGYTGELLF
>TRBV12-3/TRBV12-4|many|16|TRBD1|TRBJ1-5
TGTGCCAGCAGCCTTAACAGGGGTAGTAGCAATCAGCCCCAGCATTTT
CASSLNRGSSNQPQHF
>TRBV10-2|.|17|.|TRBJ2-2
TGCGCCAGCAGTGATAGCCGGGCAGGGTCGGTCACCGGGGAGCTGTTTTTT
CASSDSRAGSVTGELFF
>TRBV9|.|15|.|TRBJ2-7
TGTGCCAGCAGCGTAGATGGGACATGGTCCTACGAGCAGTACTTC
CASSVDGTWSYEQYF
>TRBV5-4|many|12|.|TRBJ1-4
TGTGCCAGCAGCAAGGAGAATGAAAAACTGTTTTTT
CASSKENEKLFF
>TRBV6-1|many|15|TRBD2|TRBJ2-1
TGTGCCAGCAAAGGGGGACTAGCGGGGTACAATGAGCAGTTCTTC
CASKGGLAGYNEQFF
>TRBV7-9|many|13|TRBD1|TRBJ1-1
TGTGCCAGCAGCTTAGACAGGGGCACTGAAGCTTTCTTT
CASSLDRGTEAFF
>TRBV7-2|many|16|.|TRBJ2-2
TGTGCCAGCAGCTTAGCGGCAAAACGGGGGACCGGGGAGCTGTTTTTT
CASSLAAKRGTGELFF
>TRBV10-3|.|17|.|TRBJ2-6
TGTGCCATCACCCCTCGGCTAGCCCCCTCTGGGGCCAACATCCTGACTTTC
CAITPRLAPSGANILTF
>TRBV20-1|many|17|.|TRBJ2-5
TGCAGTGCTAGAGATCGCGGTAGCGGACCGAAAGGAGGGACCCAGTACTTC
CSARDRGSGPKGGTQYF
>TRBV6-5|many|16|.|TRBJ2-5
TGTGCCAGCAGTTTAAGATTCGGAGGGGGTCAAGAGACCCAGTACTTC
CASSLRFGGGQETQYF
>TRBV5-4|many|15|.|TRBJ1-3
TGTGCCAGCAGCTGGGGGGGTGAATCTGGAAACACCATATATTTT
CASSWGGESGNTIYF
>TRBV5-1|many|17|TRBD2|TRBJ2-3
TGCGCCAGCAGCTTGGCGCCAGCGGGAGGAGGGGCAGATACGCAGTATTTT
CASSLAPAGGGADTQYF
>TRBV9|many|16|.|TRBJ1-6
TGTGCCAGCAGCGGGGGCGGAGGGGCTAGTAATTCACCCCTCCACTTT
CASSGGGGASNSPLHF
>TRBV7-9|many|15|.|TRBJ2-4
TGTGCCAGCAGCTTGGGGCAGAGGGCCAAAAACATTCAGTACTTC
CASSLGQRAKNIQYF
>TRBV4-1|many|15|.|TRBJ2-2
TGCGCCAGCAGCCCGGAGTGGCCGAACACCGGGGAGCTGTTTTTT
CASSPEWPNTGELFF
>TRBV5-6|.|16|.|TRBJ1-1
TGTGCCAGCAGCTGGGGATGGGGCAGCTTGAACACTGAAGCTTTCTTT
CASSWGWGSLNTEAFF
>TRBV6-2/TRBV6-3|.|19|.|TRBJ2-6
TGTGCCAGCAGACCATCCCGGAACAGGGCTTTCTCTGGGGCCAACGTCCTGACTTTC
CASRPSRNRAFSGANVLTF
>TRBV27|few|18|.|TRBJ2-7
TGTGCCAGCAATCTACAGGACCCTCCTGCTATTGGGGCATACGAGCAGTACTTC
CASNLQDPPAIGAYEQYF
>TRBV3-1|many|13|.|TRBJ2-7
TGTGCCAGCAGCCAAGTACACTCCAACGAGCAGTACTTC
CASSQVHSNEQYF
>TRBV6-2/TRBV6-3|many|16|.|TRBJ2-5
TGTGCCAGCAGTTACGCCGGGGGCTCCACGGGGGAGACCCAGTACTTC
CASSYAGGSTGETQYF
>TRBV20-1|many|13|.|TRBJ1-1
TGCAGTGCTGAAACAAGGACCAGCACTGAAGCTTTCTTT
CSAETRTSTEAFF
>TRBV30|many|15|.|TRBJ1-5
TGTGCCTGGAGTGTATTTGGGCAGGGTCAAGGGCCCCAGCATTTT
CAWSVFGQGQGPQHF
>TRBV2|many|13|TRBD1|TRBJ1-6
TGTGCCAGTACCGGGACAGATAATTCACCCCTCCACTTT
CASTGTDNSPLHF
>TRBV6-1|many|15|TRBD1|TRBJ2-1
TGTGCCAGCAGCAGACAGGGGAGGTATTTGAATGAGCAGTTCTTC
CASSRQGRYLNEQFF
>TRBV10-3|many|13|.|TRBJ2-7
TGTGCCATCAGATCGACAGAAGCCTACGAGCAGTGCTTC
CAIRSTEAYEQCF
>TRBV7-6|many|16|.|TRBJ2-3
TGTGCCAGCAGCTCCCCCGTCGACGGGAGTTCGGATACGCAGTATTTT
CASSSPVDGSSDTQYF
>TRBV20-1|.|12|.|TRBJ1-6
TGCAGTGCCGGTAGGACCAATTCACCCCTCCACTTT
CSAGRTNSPLHF
>TRBV9|many|15|TRBD1|TRBJ2-1
TGTGCCAGCAGCCAGGGGGATCGGACACGCAATGAGCAGTTCTTC
CASSQGDRTRNEQFF
>TRBV10-2|many|13|.|TRBJ1-5
TGCGCCAGCGGGGGGGCGGAAAATCAGCCCCAGCATTTT
CASGGAENQPQHF
>TRBV20-1|.|16|TRBD2|TRBJ2-7
TGCAGTGCCCGGGGGATTAGCGGGATCTCCCACGACGAGCAGTACTTC
CSARGISGISHDEQYF
>TRBV11-3|many|14|.|TRBJ2-7
TGTGCCAGCAGCGTCCCGGGACGCGGCTACGAGCAGTACTTC
CASSVPGRGYEQYF
>TRBV7-9|many|14|TRBD1|TRBJ1-1
TGTGCCAGCAGCGTGGGACAGCTGAACACTGAAGCTTTCTTT
CASSVGQLNTEAFF
>TRBV3-1|many|14|.|TRBJ2-5
TGTGCCAGCAGCCAAGGGTTGTTGCAAGAGACCCAGTACTTC
CASSQGLLQETQYF
>TRBV6-5|many|18|.|TRBJ1-3
TGTGCCAGCAGCCAAATTACACAGGACCGTTACTCTGGAAACACCATATATTTT
CASSQITQDRYSGNTIYF
>TRBV4-1|many|16|.|TRBJ2-7
TGCGCCAGCAGCCAAGAGGCAGGAAACCCCTTAGACGAGCAGTACTTC
CASSQEAGNPLDEQYF
>TRBV9|many|15|.|TRBJ1-3
TGTGCCAGCAGCGGCGGGCGGGGCTCTGGAAACACCATATATTTT
CASSGGRGSGNTIYF